The 6 T cell receptor beta chains listed next were all sequenced from one sample in a study of blood T cell repertoires in COVID-19. Assay: immunoSEQ multiplex PCR; the TCRdb copy retains only in-frame clones and omits some. The sample has 150,000 to 200,000 clones, about four fifths seen once. Sample: peripheral blood. These receptor sequences come from a man between 60 and 70 years old with active or convalescent COVID-19.

The CDR3 protein is CARSLAADYSNQPQHF. CDR3 nucleotides: TGTGCCAGAAGCTTAGCGGCAGATTATAGCAATCAGCCCCAGCATTTT. The V call is TRBV5-3, the J call TRBJ1-5, with D unclear. TRBV5-3 is an ORF, and what it does is uncertain. Deletions cut 2 bases from V and 0 bases from J, with 12 bases between. CDR3 length: 16 amino acids.

This clone was counted only a few times. CDR3 DNA: TGTGCCAGCTCACCAATGCGGGTCTCCTCTGGAAACACCATATATTTT. Translated, it gives CASSPMRVSSGNTIYF. This rearrangement joins TRBV18 to TRBJ1-3; the D is unclear. V was cut by 2 bases and J by 0 bases, with 11 bases left in between. The germline gives CDR1 KGHSH, CDR2 LQKENI. The CDR3 consists of 16 residues.

V gene TRBV28 combines with J gene TRBJ2-1, with D possibly TRBD1 on 6 matching bases. The CDR3 extends over 14 amino acids. Per germline, CDR1 MDHEN and CDR2 SYDVKM. The ends were cut back, 6 bases at V and 0 bases at J, with 9 bases in the middle. CDR3 DNA: TGTGCCAGCAGACCGGACAGCTCCTACAATGAGCAGTTCTTC. Its protein product is CASRPDSSYNEQFF.

This rearrangement joins TRBV28 to TRBJ2-7, with 7 bases identical to TRBD2. V shed 6 bases, J shed 3 bases, and the junction held 11 bases outside the gene matches. There are 15 residues in the CDR3. The V gene's germline CDR1 is MDHEN and CDR2 SYDVKM. CDR3 sequence (DNA): TGTGCCAGCAGGTCACCTAGCGGCGGGCACTACGAGCAGTACTTC. This encodes CASRSPSGGHYEQYF.

This clone was detected only a few times. V usage is TRBV19 and J usage is TRBJ1-5; 9 nucleotides match TRBD1. Trimming cost V 7 bases and J 5 bases; bases outside gene matches: 12. Germline CDR1 reads LNHDA; CDR2 reads SQIVND (reference sequence). This CDR3 has 16 amino acids. The CDR3 region is CASTLKDGTGYQPQHF. The CDR3 coding sequence is TGTGCCAGTACCCTCAAGGACGGGACAGGGTATCAGCCCCAGCATTTT.

The chain joins TRBV6-5 to TRBJ2-7, with 10 bases fitting TRBD1. This CDR3 is built from 14 residues. The ends lost 6 bases at V and 2 bases at J; junction bases unmatched: 4. Germline CDR1 MNHEY, CDR2 SVGAGI. The CDR3 nucleotides read TGTGCCAGCAGCCCGGGACAGGGGACCTACGAGCAGTACTTC. Translated, it gives CASSPGQGTYEQYF.